This TCR beta chain was recovered during a study of blood T cell repertoires in COVID-19. Study-wide context: The United States, Italy and Spain were the sources of the acute and convalescent COVID-19 samples. The analysed material was cDNA or gDNA that came from T cells, B-cell-depleted T cells, or PBMCs.

Trimming stripped 1 base from V and 6 bases from J, with 23 bases between. Germline loops: CDR1 SGHDN, CDR2 FVKESK. CDR3 size: 18 residues. In the original analysis: Cell counts per sample came from amplifying reference gene primers. The protocol was immunoSEQ multiplex PCR, while the TCRdb copy is restricted to in-frame clones and leaves out a portion. D and trimming were read from the DNA, whereas the V and J calls and clone size are those reported in that table. The sample yields 80,000 to 100,000 clones, over 75% seen once. This receptor was obtained from a man between 60 and 75 years old with acute or convalescent COVID-19. The rearrangement links TRBV14 to TRBJ2-3; D gene uncertain. Sequencing used peripheral blood. The CDR3 loop reads CASSQATDNNYLQDTQYF. DNA for the CDR3: TGTGCCAGCAGCCAAGCTACAGATAACAATTATCTTCAGGATACGCAGTATTTT. The variable domain in full, with the rest retrieved from reference TRBV14 and TRBJ2-3, is EAGVTQFPSHSVIEKGQTVTLRCDPISGHDNLYWYRRVMGKEIKFLLHFVKESKQDESGMPNNRFLAERTGGTYSTLKVQPAELEDSGVYFCASSQATDNNYLQDTQYFGPGTRLTVL.